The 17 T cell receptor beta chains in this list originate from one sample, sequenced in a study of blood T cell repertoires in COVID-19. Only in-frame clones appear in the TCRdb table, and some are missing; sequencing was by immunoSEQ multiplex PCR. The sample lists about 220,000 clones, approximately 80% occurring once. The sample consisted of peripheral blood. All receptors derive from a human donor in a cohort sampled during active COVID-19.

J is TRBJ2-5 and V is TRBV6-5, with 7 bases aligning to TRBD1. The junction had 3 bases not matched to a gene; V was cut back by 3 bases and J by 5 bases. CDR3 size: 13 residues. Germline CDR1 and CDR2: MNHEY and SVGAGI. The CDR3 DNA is TGTGCCAGCAGTTATAGGGGGCGGGAGACCCAGTACTTC. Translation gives CASSYRGRETQYF.

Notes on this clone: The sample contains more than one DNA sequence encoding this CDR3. CDR3 DNA: TGTGCCAGCAGGACACTAGCGGGAGGAAATACCGGGGAGCTGTTTTTT. Its protein is CASRTLAGGNTGELFF. This sequence joins TRBV28 and TRBJ2-2; TRBD2 matches 12 bases. V trimming: 6 bases; J trimming: 5 bases; junction bases outside the gene matches: 7. The CDR3 loop spans 16 amino acids. The germline V gene has CDR1 MDHEN and CDR2 SYDVKM.

The CDR3 DNA sequence: TGTGCCAGCAGTTTACCAGCGTTGAATGAAGCTTTCTTT. Its protein is CASSLPALNEAFF. The rearrangement joins TRBV28 to TRBJ1-1; D gene ambiguous. The CDR3 sequence is 13 residues long. Between the trimmed V and J ends, which lost 2 bases and 7 bases, there was a span of 11 bases. Germline V gene data show CDR1 as MDHEN and CDR2 as SYDVKM.

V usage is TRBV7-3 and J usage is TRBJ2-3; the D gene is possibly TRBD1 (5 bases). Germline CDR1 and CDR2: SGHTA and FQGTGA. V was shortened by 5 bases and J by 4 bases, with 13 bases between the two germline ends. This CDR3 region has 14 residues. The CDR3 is CASSAQGRADTQYF. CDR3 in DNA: TGTGCCAGCAGCGCTCAGGGAAGGGCAGATACGCAGTATTTT.

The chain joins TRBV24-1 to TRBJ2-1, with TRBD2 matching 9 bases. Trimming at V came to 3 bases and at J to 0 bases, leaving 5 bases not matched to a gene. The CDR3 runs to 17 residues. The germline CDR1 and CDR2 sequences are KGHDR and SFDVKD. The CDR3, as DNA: TGTGCCACCAGTGATCCTAGCGGGAAGGGCTCCTACAATGAGCAGTTCTTC. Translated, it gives CATSDPSGKGSYNEQFF.

This CDR3 is CASSVAPGTEFDSNQPQHF. The CDR3 coding sequence is TGTGCCAGCTCAGTAGCCCCGGGGACAGAATTTGATAGCAATCAGCCCCAGCATTTT. The V call is TRBV18, the J call TRBJ1-5, with 7 bases identical to TRBD1. V was clipped by 5 bases and J by 0 bases; unmatched bases: 16. The CDR3 spans 19 residues. Germline CDR1 KGHSH, CDR2 LQKENI.

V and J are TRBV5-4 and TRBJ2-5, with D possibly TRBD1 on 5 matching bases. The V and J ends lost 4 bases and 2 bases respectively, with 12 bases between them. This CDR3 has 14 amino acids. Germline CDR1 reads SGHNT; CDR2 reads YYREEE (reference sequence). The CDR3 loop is CASSTPDRQETQYF. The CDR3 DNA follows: TGTGCCAGCAGCACCCCTGACAGACAAGAGACCCAGTACTTC.

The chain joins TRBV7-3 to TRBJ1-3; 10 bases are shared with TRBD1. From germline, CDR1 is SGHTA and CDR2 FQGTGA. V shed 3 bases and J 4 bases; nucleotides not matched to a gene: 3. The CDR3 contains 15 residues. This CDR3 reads CASSLGQGPGNTIYF. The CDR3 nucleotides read TGTGCCAGCAGCTTGGGACAGGGGCCCGGAAACACCATATATTTT.

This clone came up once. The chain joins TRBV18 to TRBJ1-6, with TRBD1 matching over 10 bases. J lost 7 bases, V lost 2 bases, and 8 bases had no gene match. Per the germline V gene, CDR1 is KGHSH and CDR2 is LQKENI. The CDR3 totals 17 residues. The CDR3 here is CASSPSGTGVPNSPLHF. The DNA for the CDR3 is TGTGCCAGCTCACCATCCGGGACAGGGGTTCCGAATTCACCCCTCCACTTT.

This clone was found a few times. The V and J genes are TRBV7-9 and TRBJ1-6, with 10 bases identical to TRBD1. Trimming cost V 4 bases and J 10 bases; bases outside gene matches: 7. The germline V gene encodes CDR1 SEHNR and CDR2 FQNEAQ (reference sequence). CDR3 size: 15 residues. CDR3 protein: CASSSMGQGMSPLHF. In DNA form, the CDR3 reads TGTGCCAGCAGCTCCATGGGACAGGGGATGTCACCCCTCCACTTT.

The CDR3: CASSFPGSEQFF. The DNA for the CDR3 is TGTGCCAGCAGTTTTCCCGGGAGTGAGCAGTTCTTC. V gene TRBV27 combines with J gene TRBJ2-1; tentatively, D is TRBD2 (6 bases). This CDR3 has 12 residues. V was cut by 3 bases and J by 9 bases, with 9 bases left in between. The germline CDR1 and CDR2 sequences are MNHEY and SMNVEV (reference sequence).

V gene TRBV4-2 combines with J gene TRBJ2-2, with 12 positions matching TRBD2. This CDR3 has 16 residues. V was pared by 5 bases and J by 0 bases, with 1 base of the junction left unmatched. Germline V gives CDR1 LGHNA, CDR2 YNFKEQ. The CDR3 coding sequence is TGTGCCAGCAGCGCTAGCGGGGGGGCGAACACCGGGGAGCTGTTTTTT. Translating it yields CASSASGGANTGELFF.

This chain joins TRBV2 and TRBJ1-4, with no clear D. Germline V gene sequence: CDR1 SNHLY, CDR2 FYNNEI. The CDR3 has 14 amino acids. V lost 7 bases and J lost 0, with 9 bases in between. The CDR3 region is CASTQPATNEKLFF. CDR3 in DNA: TGTGCCAGCACACAGCCTGCAACTAATGAAAAACTGTTTTTT.

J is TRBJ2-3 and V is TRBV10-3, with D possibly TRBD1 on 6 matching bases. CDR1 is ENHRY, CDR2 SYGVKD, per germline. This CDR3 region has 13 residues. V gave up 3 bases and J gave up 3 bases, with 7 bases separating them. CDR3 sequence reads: CAISDQGTDTQYF. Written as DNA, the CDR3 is TGTGCCATCAGTGACCAGGGGACAGATACGCAGTATTTT.

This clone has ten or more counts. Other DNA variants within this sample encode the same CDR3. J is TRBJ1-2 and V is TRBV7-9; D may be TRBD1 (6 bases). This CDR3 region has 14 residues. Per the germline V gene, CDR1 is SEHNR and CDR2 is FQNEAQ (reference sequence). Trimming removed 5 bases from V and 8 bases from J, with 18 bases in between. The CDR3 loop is CASSAQAGGAGYTF. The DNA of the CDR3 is TGTGCCAGCAGCGCCCAGGCCGGGGGGGCCGGCTACACCTTC.

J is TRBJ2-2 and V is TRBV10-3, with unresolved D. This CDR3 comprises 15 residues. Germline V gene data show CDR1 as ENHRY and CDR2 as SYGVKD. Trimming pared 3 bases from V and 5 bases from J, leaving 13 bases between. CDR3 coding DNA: TGTGCCATCAGTGAAGTGAACCTAGATACCGGGGAGCTGTTTTTT. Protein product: CAISEVNLDTGELFF.

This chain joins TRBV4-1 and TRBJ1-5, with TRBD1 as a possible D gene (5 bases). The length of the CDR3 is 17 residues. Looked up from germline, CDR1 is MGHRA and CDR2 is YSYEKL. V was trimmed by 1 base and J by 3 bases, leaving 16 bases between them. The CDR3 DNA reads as TGCGCCAGCAGCCAAGCCCCTTTAGCAGGGAACAATCAGCCCCAGCATTTT. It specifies CASSQAPLAGNNQPQHF.